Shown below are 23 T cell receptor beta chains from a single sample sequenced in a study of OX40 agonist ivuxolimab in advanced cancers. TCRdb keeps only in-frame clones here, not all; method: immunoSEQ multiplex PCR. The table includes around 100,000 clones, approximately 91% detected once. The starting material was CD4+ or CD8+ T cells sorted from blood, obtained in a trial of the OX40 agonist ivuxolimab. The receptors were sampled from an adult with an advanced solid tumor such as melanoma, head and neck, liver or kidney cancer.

CDR3 sequence reads: CASSGWTGANTGELFF. CDR3 nucleotides: TGTGCCAGCAGCGGGTGGACAGGGGCGAACACCGGGGAGCTGTTTTTT. V is TRBV7-2 and J is TRBJ2-2; 9 bases line up with TRBD1. V was pared by 5 bases and J by 0 bases, with 4 bases of the junction left unmatched. Germline V gene lookup returns CDR1 SGHTA and CDR2 FQGNSA. There are 16 residues in the CDR3.

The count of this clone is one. Written as DNA, the CDR3 is TGTGCCAGCAGCCCGGGACTAAAATACGAGCAGTACTTC. It encodes CASSPGLKYEQYF. The chain is built from TRBV5-4 and TRBJ2-7, with TRBD2 identical over 7 bases. CDR3 length: 13 residues. J lost 4 bases, V lost 4 bases, and 5 bases had no gene match. Germline values: CDR1 SGHNT, CDR2 YYREEE (reference sequence).

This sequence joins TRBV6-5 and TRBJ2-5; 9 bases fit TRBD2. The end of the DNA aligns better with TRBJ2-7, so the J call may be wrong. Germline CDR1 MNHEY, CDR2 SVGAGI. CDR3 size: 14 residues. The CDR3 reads CASSISGGSYEQYF. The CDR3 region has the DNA TGTGCCAGCAGCATAAGCGGGGGGTCCTACGAGCAGTACTTC.

The CDR3 DNA reads as TGTGCCAGCAGTTTGGCCGGGAGTAAGTACGAGCAGTACTTC. Residues: CASSLAGSKYEQYF. This chain joins TRBV28 and TRBJ2-7, with D maybe TRBD2 (6 bases). This CDR3 region has 14 residues. Deletions cut 3 bases from V and 4 bases from J, with 13 bases between. From germline, CDR1 is MDHEN and CDR2 SYDVKM.

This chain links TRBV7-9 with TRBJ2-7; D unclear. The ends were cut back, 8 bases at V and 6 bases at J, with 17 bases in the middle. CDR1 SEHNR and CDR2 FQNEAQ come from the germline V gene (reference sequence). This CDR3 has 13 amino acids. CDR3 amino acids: CASAQSRTSEQYF. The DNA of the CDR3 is TGTGCCAGCGCCCAGTCTCGCACCTCCGAGCAGTACTTC.

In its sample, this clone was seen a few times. The DNA of the CDR3 is TGTGCCAGCAGCTACAACGGCAGGGACCTCCGCCACGAGCAGTACTTC. Amino acids: CASSYNGRDLRHEQYF. This chain links TRBV7-9 with TRBJ2-7; D may correspond to TRBD1 or TRBD2 (5 bases each). Germline lookup yields CDR1 SEHNR and CDR2 FQNEAQ (reference sequence). The CDR3 has 16 amino acids. V was shortened by 4 bases and J by 5 bases, with 21 bases between the two germline ends.

CDR3 nucleotide sequence: TGTGCCAGTAGTGTTAGTTCGAGCCGGAATGGCTACACCTTC. Translation gives CASSVSSSRNGYTF. This chain links TRBV19 with TRBJ1-2, with D unclear. CDR1 and CDR2 (germline): LNHDA, SQIVND (reference sequence). The CDR3 has 14 residues. The V gene lost 5 bases and the J gene lost 6 bases, with 16 bases spanning the gap.

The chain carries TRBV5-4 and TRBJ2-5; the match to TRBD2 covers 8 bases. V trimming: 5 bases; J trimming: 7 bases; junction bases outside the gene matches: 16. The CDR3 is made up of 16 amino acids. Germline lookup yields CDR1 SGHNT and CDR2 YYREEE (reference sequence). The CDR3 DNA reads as TGTGCCAGCAGTCGGGGGGGGCTAGCGGTTCGTGGGACCCAGTACTTC. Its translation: CASSRGGLAVRGTQYF.

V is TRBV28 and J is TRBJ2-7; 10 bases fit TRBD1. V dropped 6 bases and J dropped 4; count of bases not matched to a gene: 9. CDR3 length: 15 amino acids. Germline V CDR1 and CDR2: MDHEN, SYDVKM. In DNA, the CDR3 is TGTGCCAGCAGGTCCCCGGGACAGGGGTTTTACGAGCAGTACTTC. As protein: CASRSPGQGFYEQYF.

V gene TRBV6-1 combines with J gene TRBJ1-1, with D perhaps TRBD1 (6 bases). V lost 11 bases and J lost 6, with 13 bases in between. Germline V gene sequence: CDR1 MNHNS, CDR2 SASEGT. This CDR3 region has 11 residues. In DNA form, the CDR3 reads TGTGCCGGCCAGGGGTTCGCTGAAGCTTTCTTT. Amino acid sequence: CAGQGFAEAFF.

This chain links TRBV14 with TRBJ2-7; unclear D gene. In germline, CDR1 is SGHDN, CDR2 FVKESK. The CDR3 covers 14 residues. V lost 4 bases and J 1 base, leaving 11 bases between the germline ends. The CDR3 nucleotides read TGTGCCAGCAGCCTGGGTCCCCAATCCTACGAGCAGTACTTC. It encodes CASSLGPQSYEQYF.

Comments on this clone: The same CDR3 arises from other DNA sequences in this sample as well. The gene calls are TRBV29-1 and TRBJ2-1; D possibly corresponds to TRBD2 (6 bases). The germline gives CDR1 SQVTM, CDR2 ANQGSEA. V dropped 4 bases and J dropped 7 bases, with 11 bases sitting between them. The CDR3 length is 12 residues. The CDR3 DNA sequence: TGCAGCGTTGCTCCTCGGGGGAATGAGCAGTTCTTC. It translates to CSVAPRGNEQFF.

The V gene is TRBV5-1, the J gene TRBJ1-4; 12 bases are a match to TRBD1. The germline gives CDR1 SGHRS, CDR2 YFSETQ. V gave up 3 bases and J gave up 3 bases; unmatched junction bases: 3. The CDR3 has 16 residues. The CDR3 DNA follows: TGCGCCAGCAGCTCGGGACAGGGGGCGGCTAATGAAAAACTGTTTTTT. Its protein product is CASSSGQGAANEKLFF.

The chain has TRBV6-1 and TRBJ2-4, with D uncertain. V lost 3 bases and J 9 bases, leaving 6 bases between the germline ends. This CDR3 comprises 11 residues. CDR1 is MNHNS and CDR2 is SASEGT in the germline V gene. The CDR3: CASSEVVIQYF. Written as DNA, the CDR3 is TGTGCCAGCAGTGAGGTAGTCATTCAGTACTTC.

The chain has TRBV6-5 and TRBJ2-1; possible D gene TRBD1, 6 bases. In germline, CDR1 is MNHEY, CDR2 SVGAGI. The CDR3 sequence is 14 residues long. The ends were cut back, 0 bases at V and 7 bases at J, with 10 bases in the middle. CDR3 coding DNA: TGTGCCAGCAGTTACTCGGGCAGGGGTAATGAGCAGTTCTTC. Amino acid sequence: CASSYSGRGNEQFF.

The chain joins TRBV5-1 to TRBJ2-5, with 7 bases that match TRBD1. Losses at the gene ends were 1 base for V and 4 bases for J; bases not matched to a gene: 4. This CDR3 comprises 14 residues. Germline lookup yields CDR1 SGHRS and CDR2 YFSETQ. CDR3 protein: CASSLKGATETQYF. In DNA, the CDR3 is TGCGCCAGCAGCTTGAAGGGGGCCACAGAGACCCAGTACTTC.

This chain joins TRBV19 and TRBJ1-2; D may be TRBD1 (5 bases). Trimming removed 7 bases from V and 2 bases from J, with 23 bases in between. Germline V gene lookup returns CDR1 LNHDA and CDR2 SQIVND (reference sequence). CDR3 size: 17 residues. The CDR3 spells CASKSQGLPTDNYGYTF. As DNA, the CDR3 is TGTGCCAGTAAATCGCAGGGACTGCCGACTGACAACTATGGCTACACCTTC.

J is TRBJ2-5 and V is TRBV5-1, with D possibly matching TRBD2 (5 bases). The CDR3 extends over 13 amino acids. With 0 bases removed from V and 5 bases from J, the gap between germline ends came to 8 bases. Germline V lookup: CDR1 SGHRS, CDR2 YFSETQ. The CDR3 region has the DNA TGCGCCAGCAGCTTGGGGGGAGACGAGACCCAGTACTTC. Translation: CASSLGGDETQYF. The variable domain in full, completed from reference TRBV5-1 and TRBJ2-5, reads KAGVTQTPRYLIKTRGQQVTLSCSPISGHRSVSWYQQTPGQGLQFLFEYFSETQRNKGNFPGRFSGRQFSNSRSEMNVSTLELGDSALYLCASSLGGDETQYFGPGTRLLVL.

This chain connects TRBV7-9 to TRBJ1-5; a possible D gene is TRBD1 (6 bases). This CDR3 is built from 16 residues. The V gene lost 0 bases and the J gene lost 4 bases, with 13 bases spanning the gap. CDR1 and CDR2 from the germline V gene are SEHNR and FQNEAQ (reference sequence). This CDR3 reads CASSLASGVDNQPQHF. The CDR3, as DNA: TGTGCCAGCAGCTTAGCCTCAGGGGTAGATAATCAGCCCCAGCATTTT.

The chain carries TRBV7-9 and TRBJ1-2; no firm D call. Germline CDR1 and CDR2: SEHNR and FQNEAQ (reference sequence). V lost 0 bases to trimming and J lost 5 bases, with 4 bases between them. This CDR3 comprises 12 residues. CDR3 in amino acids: CASSLAGYGYTF. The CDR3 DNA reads TGTGCCAGCAGCTTAGCAGGTTATGGCTACACCTTC.

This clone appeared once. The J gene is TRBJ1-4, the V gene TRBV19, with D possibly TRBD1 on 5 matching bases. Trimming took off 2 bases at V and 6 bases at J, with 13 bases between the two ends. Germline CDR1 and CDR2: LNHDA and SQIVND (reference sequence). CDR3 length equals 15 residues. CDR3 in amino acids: CASSIQGIAHEKLFF. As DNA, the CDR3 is TGTGCCAGTAGTATACAGGGAATTGCTCATGAAAAACTGTTTTTT. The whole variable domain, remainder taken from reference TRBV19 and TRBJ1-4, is DGGITQSPKYLFRKEGQNVTLSCEQNLNHDAMYWYRQDPGQGLRLIYYSQIVNDFQKGDIAEGYSVSREKKESFPLTVTSAQKNPTAFYLCASSIQGIAHEKLFFGSGTQLSVL.

The CDR3 coding sequence is TGTGCCAGCAGCGCGGGACCGTTGGGTGATACGCAGTATTTT. It codes for CASSAGPLGDTQYF. This chain uses TRBV7-8 with TRBJ2-3, with a tentative D call TRBD2 (6 bases). The V and J ends lost 5 bases and 6 bases respectively, with 15 bases between them. The CDR3 totals 14 residues. Germline values: CDR1 SGHVS, CDR2 FQNEAQ.

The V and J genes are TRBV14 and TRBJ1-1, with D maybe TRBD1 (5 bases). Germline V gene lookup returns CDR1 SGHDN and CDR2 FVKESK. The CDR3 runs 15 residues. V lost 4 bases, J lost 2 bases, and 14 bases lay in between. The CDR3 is CASSPLPGPNTEAFF. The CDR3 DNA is TGTGCCAGCAGCCCCCTTCCGGGGCCAAACACTGAAGCTTTCTTT.